This TCR beta chain was recorded in a study of technical replicates of blood from a handful of donors. This table comes from immunoSEQ multiplex PCR, and its TCRdb copy is limited to in-frame clones, with some not included. The table records approximately 70,000 clones, over 95% of them present only once. V was cut by 8 bases and J by 3 bases, with 14 bases left in between. Germline V lookup: CDR1 LNHDA, CDR2 SQIVND (reference sequence). CDR3 length: 13 amino acids. The specimen was T cells isolated from PBMCs. This sequence was found in a human donor in good health. The gene calls are TRBV19 and TRBJ2-7, with D possibly being TRBD1 (6 bases). DNA of the CDR3: TGTGCCAGTCGAGACAGGTGGGGCTACGAGCAGTACTTC. Its protein is CASRDRWGYEQYF. The variable domain in full, completed from reference TRBV19 and TRBJ2-7, reads DGGITQSPKYLFRKEGQNVTLSCEQNLNHDAMYWYRQDPGQGLRLIYYSQIVNDFQKGDIAEGYSVSREKKESFPLTVTSAQKNPTAFYLCASRDRWGYEQYFGPGTRLTVT.